These 18 T cell receptor beta chains came from one sample sequenced in a study of CD8 T cells in Susac syndrome. RNA amounts of about 0.5 to 1 ug underwent reverse transcription with random hexamers. TCRdb passed the immunoSEQ multiplex PCR reads through MiXCR, listing each CDR3 protein once. The repertoire holds about 210,000 distinct CDR3 sequences, with roughly 96% as singletons. Source material: CD4+ T cells from PBMCs. Receptor source: a human donor in good health.

The chain uses TRBV3-1 and TRBJ1-1; D ambiguous. Germline CDR1 reads LGHDT; CDR2 reads YNNKEL (reference sequence). Between the trimmed V and J ends, which lost 0 bases and 1 base, there was a span of 18 bases. The CDR3 has 18 amino acids. CDR3 region: CASSQDLPGSASNTEAFF. The CDR3 DNA is TGTGCCAGCAGCCAAGATCTTCCGGGATCTGCGTCGAACACTGAAGCTTTCTTT.

The CDR3 protein is CSAPDEDNEQFF. The CDR3, as DNA: TGCAGTGCCCCTGACGAAGACAATGAGCAGTTCTTC. The J gene is TRBJ2-1, the V gene TRBV20-1; no definite D call. Germline V gene sequence: CDR1 DFQATT, CDR2 SNEGSKA (reference sequence). The CDR3 extends over 12 amino acids. Trimming took 6 bases from V and 5 from J, leaving 11 bases between them.

The gene calls are TRBV20-1 and TRBJ1-2, with D uncertain. From germline, CDR1 is DFQATT and CDR2 SNEGSKA (reference sequence). The CDR3 covers 13 residues. V was trimmed by 3 bases and J by 2 bases, leaving 10 bases between them. CDR3 in amino acids: CSARDGRNYGYTF. CDR3 coding DNA: TGCAGTGCTAGGGATGGGAGAAACTATGGCTACACCTTC.

The V gene is TRBV7-3, the J gene TRBJ2-1; TRBD2 matches at 7 bases. Germline values: CDR1 SGHTA, CDR2 FQGTGA. V shed 1 base and J 9 bases; nucleotides not matched to a gene: 15. This CDR3 has 17 amino acids. In DNA form, the CDR3 reads TGTGCCAGCAGCTTAAGCCCGAACGGCGCGGGAGCAAGTGAGCAGTTCTTC. The encoded protein is CASSLSPNGAGASEQFF.

The rearrangement joins TRBV15 to TRBJ2-1; D perhaps matches TRBD2 (6 bases). Germline V CDR1 and CDR2: LNHNV, YYDKDF (reference sequence). The length of the CDR3 is 13 residues. With 5 bases removed from V and 8 bases from J, the gap between germline ends came to 13 bases. The CDR3: CATSRDSGYEQFF. The CDR3 nucleotides read TGTGCCACCAGCCGGGACTCCGGGTATGAGCAGTTCTTC. Drawing the rest from reference TRBV15 and TRBJ2-1, the complete variable domain is DAMVIQNPRYQVTQFGKPVTLSCSQTLNHNVMYWYQQKSSQAPKLLFHYYDKDFNNEADTPDNFQSRRPNTSFCFLDIRSPGLGDTAMYLCATSRDSGYEQFFGPGTRLTVL.

J is TRBJ1-5 and V is TRBV6-2 or TRBV6-3, with 7 bases fitting TRBD1. Germline loops: CDR1 MNHEY, CDR2 SVGEGT. V was clipped by 6 bases and J by 0 bases; unmatched bases: 5. CDR3 size: 15 residues. Here the CDR3 DNA reads TGTGCCAGCAGACGGGACAGTCATAGCAATCAGCCCCAGCATTTT. This translates into CASRRDSHSNQPQHF.

This chain uses TRBV7-2 with TRBJ2-5; the D gene could be TRBD1 or TRBD2 (5 bases each). Germline assignment: CDR1 SGHTA and CDR2 FQGNSA. V was clipped by 0 bases and J by 5 bases, with 16 bases between them. The CDR3 has 16 residues. CDR3 protein: CASSLARVGRGETQYF. The CDR3 nucleotides are TGTGCCAGCAGCTTAGCGCGAGTGGGGCGCGGGGAGACCCAGTACTTC.

This clonotype occurred once. CDR3 bases: TGTGCCAGCTCATTGGGACAGTACGAGCAGTACGTC. This translates into CASSLGQYEQYV. The V call is TRBV18, the J call TRBJ2-7; 7 bases are a match to TRBD1. CDR3 length: 12 residues. With V trimmed by 5 bases and J by 4 bases, 2 bases remained unmatched. Germline V lookup: CDR1 KGHSH, CDR2 LQKENI.

The rearrangement links TRBV7-9 to TRBJ2-1; no clear D. The CDR3 consists of 13 residues. The V gene lost 5 bases and the J gene lost 6 bases, with 11 bases spanning the gap. In germline, CDR1 is SEHNR, CDR2 FQNEAQ (reference sequence). The CDR3 sequence: CASSPQVPNEQFF. CDR3 DNA: TGTGCCAGCAGCCCGCAGGTCCCCAATGAGCAGTTCTTC.

The gene calls are TRBV6-5 and TRBJ1-5; 9 positions match TRBD1. The CDR3 loop spans 15 amino acids. The junction had 4 bases not matched to a gene; V was cut back by 2 bases and J by 5 bases. CDR1 MNHEY and CDR2 SVGAGI come from the germline V gene. CDR3 bases: TGTGCCAGCAGTTACAACAGGGGGCAAGATCAGCCCCAGCATTTT. Its translation is CASSYNRGQDQPQHF.

V is TRBV4-1 and J is TRBJ2-1; 11 bases are a match to TRBD2. Germline V gene sequence: CDR1 MGHRA, CDR2 YSYEKL. J gave up 1 base and V 3 bases, and 5 bases lay outside the gene matches. This CDR3 spans 17 amino acids. CDR3 in DNA: TGCGCCAGCAGCCATGGGGGACTAGCGGTGTCCTACAATGAGCAGTTCTTC. It encodes CASSHGGLAVSYNEQFF.

The rearrangement links TRBV3-1 to TRBJ1-2; tentatively, D is TRBD1 (5 bases). The germline V gene encodes CDR1 LGHDT and CDR2 YNNKEL (reference sequence). CDR3 size: 12 residues. Trimming shortened V by 3 bases and J by 7 bases, and 9 bases separated the two germline ends. The chain's CDR3 is CASSQGLGGYTF. The CDR3 DNA sequence: TGTGCCAGCAGCCAGGGGCTAGGTGGCTACACCTTC.

J is TRBJ1-4 and V is TRBV5-4; no clear D. This CDR3 has 11 residues. Trimming took 3 bases from V and 11 from J, leaving 8 bases between them. Germline CDR1 reads SGHNT; CDR2 reads YYREEE (reference sequence). The CDR3 region has the DNA TGTGCCAGCAGCTCGGACGACAAACTGTTTTTT. It translates to CASSSDDKLFF.

J is TRBJ1-1 and V is TRBV5-1, with D uncertain. Germline V CDR1 and CDR2: SGHRS, YFSETQ. Between the trimmed V and J ends, which lost 0 bases and 0 bases, there was a span of 6 bases. CDR3 size: 14 residues. CDR3 amino acids: CASSLVPLNTEAFF. CDR3 coding DNA: TGCGCCAGCAGCTTGGTCCCATTGAACACTGAAGCTTTCTTT.

The genes are TRBV5-1 and TRBJ2-5; 9 bases agree with TRBD1. V lost 0 bases, J lost 5 bases, and 8 bases stayed unmatched. Germline CDR1 reads SGHRS; CDR2 reads YFSETQ. The CDR3 has 16 amino acids. The CDR3 region is CASSLATGTGIETQYF. In nucleotides, the CDR3 is TGCGCCAGCAGCTTGGCCACCGGGACAGGGATCGAGACCCAGTACTTC.

This chain links TRBV14 with TRBJ2-3; 10 bases are shared with TRBD2. The ends lost 2 bases at V and 1 base at J; junction bases unmatched: 0. The length of the CDR3 is 15 residues. The V gene's germline CDR1 is SGHDN and CDR2 FVKESK. CDR3 sequence: CASSQLAGGTDTQYF. In DNA form, the CDR3 reads TGTGCCAGCAGCCAACTAGCGGGAGGCACAGATACGCAGTATTTT. The complete variable domain, with remaining parts taken from reference TRBV14 and TRBJ2-3, reads EAGVTQFPSHSVIEKGQTVTLRCDPISGHDNLYWYRRVMGKEIKFLLHFVKESKQDESGMPNNRFLAERTGGTYSTLKVQPAELEDSGVYFCASSQLAGGTDTQYFGPGTRLTVL.

This chain links TRBV20-1 with TRBJ2-5; unclear D gene. The CDR3 has 14 residues. V dropped 3 bases and J dropped 3 bases, with 14 bases sitting between them. Germline V gives CDR1 DFQATT, CDR2 SNEGSKA (reference sequence). The CDR3 bases are TGCAGTGCTAGCATCGGTGGTGGGAAAGAGACCCAGTACTTC. Residues: CSASIGGGKETQYF.

The chain carries TRBV3-1 and TRBJ1-1; D gene uncertain. Looked up from germline, CDR1 is LGHDT and CDR2 is YNNKEL (reference sequence). V was trimmed by 1 base and J by 8 bases, leaving 11 bases between them. The CDR3 spans 13 residues. The CDR3 DNA is TGTGCCAGCAGCCAAGTCACCGGGATCGAAGCTTTCTTT. Translation gives CASSQVTGIEAFF.